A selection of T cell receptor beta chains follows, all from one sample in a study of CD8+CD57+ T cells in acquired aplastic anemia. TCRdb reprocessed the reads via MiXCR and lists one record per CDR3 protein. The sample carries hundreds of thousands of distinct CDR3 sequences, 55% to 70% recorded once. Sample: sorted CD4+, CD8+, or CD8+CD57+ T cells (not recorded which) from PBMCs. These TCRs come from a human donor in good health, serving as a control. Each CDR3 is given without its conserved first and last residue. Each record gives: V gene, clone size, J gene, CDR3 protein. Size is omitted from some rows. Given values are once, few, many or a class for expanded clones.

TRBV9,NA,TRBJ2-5,ASSVGTGDFVETQY
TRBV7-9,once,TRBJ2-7,ATSPDQGCEHE
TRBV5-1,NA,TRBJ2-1,ASRIAPPADRGQF
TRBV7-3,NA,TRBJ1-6,ASSPIGLAPTGE
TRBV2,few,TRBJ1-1,ASREAGATEAF
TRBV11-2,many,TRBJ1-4,ASSGGQGVATNEKLF
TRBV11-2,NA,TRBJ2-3,ATGEVTQY
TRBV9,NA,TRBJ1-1,ASREDGQANTEAF
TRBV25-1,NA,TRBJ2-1,ASSVIAGGGEQF
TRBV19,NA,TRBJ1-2,ASSIGTGNYGYT
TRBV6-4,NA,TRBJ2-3,ASSAAGGADTQY
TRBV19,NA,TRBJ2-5,ASSIGGQGEGLQETQY
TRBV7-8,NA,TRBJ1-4,ASSAIAGGYEQYF
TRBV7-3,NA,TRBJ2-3,ASSPEGGIRKPSY
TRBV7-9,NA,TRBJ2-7,ASSSKGRLGGEQY
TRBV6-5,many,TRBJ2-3,ASSLAGGPGDTQY
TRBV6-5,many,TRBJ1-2,ASRRAEANYGYT
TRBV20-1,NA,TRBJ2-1,SAGARVAANTEQF
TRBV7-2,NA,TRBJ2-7,ASSPSSGHVNTE
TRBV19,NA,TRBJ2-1,ASRKESGGYEQF
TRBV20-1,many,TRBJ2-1,SAKTGRGVYNEQF
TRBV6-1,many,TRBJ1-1,ASSEAAKSEAF
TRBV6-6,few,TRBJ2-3,ASSYGPDTQY
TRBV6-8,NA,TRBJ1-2,ANPQGQGPDGYT
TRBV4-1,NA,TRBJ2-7,ASSEPGQGVGYEQH
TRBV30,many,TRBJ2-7,AWSPSLGGLSYEQY
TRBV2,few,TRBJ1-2,ASSKDRGNYGYT
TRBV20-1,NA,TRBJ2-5,SAKSDYGESQY
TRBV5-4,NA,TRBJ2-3,ASSARGYTDTQY
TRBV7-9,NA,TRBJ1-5,ASQRGVPNQPQH
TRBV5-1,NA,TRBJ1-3,ASSLGQNNENTIY
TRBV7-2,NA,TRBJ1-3,ASSHLSGEYTIY
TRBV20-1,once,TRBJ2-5,SARDSGEETQY
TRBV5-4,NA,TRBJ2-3,ASSEDPPGITDTQY
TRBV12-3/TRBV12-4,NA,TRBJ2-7,ASSWDTLGGYEQY
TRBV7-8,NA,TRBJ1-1,ASQDRGDEAF
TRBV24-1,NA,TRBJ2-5,ATSDLRGDVATKY
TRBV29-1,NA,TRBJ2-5,SVESDPWSETQY
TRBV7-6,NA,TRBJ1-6,ASSLVVGQGDSYNSPLH
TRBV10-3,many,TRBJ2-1,AIMDYASGEQF
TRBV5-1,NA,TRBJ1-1,ASRRVETTEAF
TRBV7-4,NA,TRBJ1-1,ASKQRSGMNTEAF
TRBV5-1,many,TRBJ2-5,ASSPGSQETQY
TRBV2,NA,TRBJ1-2,ASSWSGGNGYT
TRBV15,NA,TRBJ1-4,ATLYAEKLF
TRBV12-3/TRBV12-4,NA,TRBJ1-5,ASSPSGVSNQPQH
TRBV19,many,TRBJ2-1,ASLPSGMIGGEQF
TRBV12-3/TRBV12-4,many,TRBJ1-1,ASSLAVRSEAF